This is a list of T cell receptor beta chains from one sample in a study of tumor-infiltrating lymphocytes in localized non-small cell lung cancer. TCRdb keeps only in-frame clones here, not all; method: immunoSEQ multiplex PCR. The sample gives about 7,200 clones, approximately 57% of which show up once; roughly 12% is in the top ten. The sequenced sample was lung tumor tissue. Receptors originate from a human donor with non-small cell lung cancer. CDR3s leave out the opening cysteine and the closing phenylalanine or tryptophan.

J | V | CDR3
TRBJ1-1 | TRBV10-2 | ASRGFSNTEAF
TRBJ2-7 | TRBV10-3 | AISDNSYEQY
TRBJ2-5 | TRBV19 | ASSIGGGLETQY
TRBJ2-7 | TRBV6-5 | ASSSSGRATYEQY
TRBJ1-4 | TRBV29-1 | SARANEKLF
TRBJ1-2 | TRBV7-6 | ASSLSGREGYT
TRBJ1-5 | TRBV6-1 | ASSEGRVYQPQH
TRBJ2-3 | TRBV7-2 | ASSLDRTDTQY
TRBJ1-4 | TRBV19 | ASHGQGGEKLF
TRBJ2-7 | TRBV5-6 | ASSLEQGVNEQY
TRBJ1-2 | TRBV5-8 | ASSLRGRAFYGYT
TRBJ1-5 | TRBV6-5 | ASSVRGGRQPQH
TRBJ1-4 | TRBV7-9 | ASSKGGVGEKLF
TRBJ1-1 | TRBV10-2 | ASGHRVMNTEAF
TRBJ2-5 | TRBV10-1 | ASSSTGTGLWGQETQY
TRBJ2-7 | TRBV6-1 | ASSESRLAGEPY
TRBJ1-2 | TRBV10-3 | AISGSGANYGYT
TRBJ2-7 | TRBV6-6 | ASSRTGSYEQY
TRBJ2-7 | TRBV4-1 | ASSPYPVDRQSEQY
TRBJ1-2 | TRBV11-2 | ASSLDARVGYT
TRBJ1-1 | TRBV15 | ATEGMGTEAF
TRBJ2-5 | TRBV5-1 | ASSPEAGMETQY
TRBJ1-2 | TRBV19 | ASSTITGTGFGYGYT
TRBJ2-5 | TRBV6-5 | ASTSAGGSQETQY
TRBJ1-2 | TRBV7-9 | ASSSFIAKGDDYGYT
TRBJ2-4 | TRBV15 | ATSRVEGGSSKNIQY
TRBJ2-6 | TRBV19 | ASSLTGSGANVLT
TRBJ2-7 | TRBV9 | ASSVQAGANYEQY
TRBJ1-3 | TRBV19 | ASMDSQISGNTIY
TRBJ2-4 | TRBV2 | ASSDRIASITKNIQY
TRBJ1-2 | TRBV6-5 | ASRGTPRTGYT
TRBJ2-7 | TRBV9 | ASSVTFWAVESSYEQY
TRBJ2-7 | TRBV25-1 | ASKPQGGDEQY
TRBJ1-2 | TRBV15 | ATSAARGNYGYT
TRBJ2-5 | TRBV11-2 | ASSNRDLLQETQY
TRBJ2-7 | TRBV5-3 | ASSLVGGSYEQY
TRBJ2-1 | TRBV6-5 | ASNSAGRRKF
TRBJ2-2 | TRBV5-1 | ASSLAIPGTTGELF
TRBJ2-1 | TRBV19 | ASSHRGGNEQF
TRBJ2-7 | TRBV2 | ASSRANSYEQY
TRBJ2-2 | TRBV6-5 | ASSYQTGSNTGELF
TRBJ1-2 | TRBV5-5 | ASSLVGYGYT
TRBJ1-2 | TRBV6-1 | ASVARGLYGYT
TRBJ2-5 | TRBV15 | ATSKGLADQETQY
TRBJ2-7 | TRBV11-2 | ASSAGLASEQY
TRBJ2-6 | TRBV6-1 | ASSQANVLT
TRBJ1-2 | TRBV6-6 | ASISPYGYT
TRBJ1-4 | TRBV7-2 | ASSLRVGEKLF
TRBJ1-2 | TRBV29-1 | SVEAPDNGYT
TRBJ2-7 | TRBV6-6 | ASNSRDSQYEQY
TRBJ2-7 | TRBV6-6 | ASSYGGTGGGYEQY
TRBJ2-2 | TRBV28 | ASSLGLETGELF
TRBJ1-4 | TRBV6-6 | ASSSRPNEKLF
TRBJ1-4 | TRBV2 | ASSDGSTNEKLF
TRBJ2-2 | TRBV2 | ASSEGRGPGELF
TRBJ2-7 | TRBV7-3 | ASSIQRGREQY
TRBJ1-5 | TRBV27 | ASSPNGQGAQPQH
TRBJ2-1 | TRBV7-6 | ASSLDRLAGASSYNEQF
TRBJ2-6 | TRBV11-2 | ASSLYGANVLT